Presented here are 11 T cell receptor beta chains from one specimen sequenced in a study of blood T cell repertoires in COVID-19. Generated by immunoSEQ multiplex PCR, the TCRdb table keeps only in-frame clones and is missing some. The sample lists about 180,000 clones, about nine tenths occurring once. Material: PBMCs or T cells enriched from blood (not recorded which). Source of these receptors: a woman under 30 who had recovered from COVID-19.

The rearrangement links TRBV28 to TRBJ2-2; 13 nucleotides match TRBD2. The CDR3 extends over 17 amino acids. Germline assignment: CDR1 MDHEN and CDR2 SYDVKM. With V trimmed by 6 bases and J by 5 bases, 9 bases remained unmatched. CDR3 region: CASRTSGRARWTGELFF. The DNA of the CDR3 is TGTGCCAGCAGAACTAGCGGGAGGGCCAGGTGGACCGGGGAGCTGTTTTTT.

The rearrangement joins TRBV19 to TRBJ2-3; TRBD1 is a possible D gene (6 bases). V was pared by 6 bases and J by 1 base, with 20 bases between. This CDR3 has 17 residues. CDR1 is LNHDA, CDR2 SQIVND, per germline (reference sequence). The CDR3, as DNA: TGTGCCAGTAGCCGTCGGGCAGGGGTCGCCCGCACAGATACGCAGTATTTT. As protein: CASSRRAGVARTDTQYF.

The gene calls are TRBV7-2 and TRBJ2-3, with 9 bases identical to TRBD2. The CDR3 totals 16 residues. V was clipped by 1 base and J by 10 bases; unmatched bases: 12. Germline V lookup: CDR1 SGHTA, CDR2 FQGNSA. This CDR3 is CASSLVAGAQGGPQYF. CDR3 nucleotides: TGTGCCAGCAGCTTAGTAGCGGGGGCCCAGGGGGGCCCGCAGTATTTT.

The chain joins TRBV28 to TRBJ2-3; possibly TRBD2 for D (6 bases). V was clipped by 2 bases and J by 7 bases, with 10 bases between them. CDR3 length: 13 residues. Per the germline V gene, CDR1 is MDHEN and CDR2 is SYDVKM. The chain's CDR3 is CASSLTSWNTQYF. As DNA, the CDR3 is TGTGCCAGCAGTTTAACTAGCTGGAATACGCAGTATTTT. Supplemented by reference TRBV28 and TRBJ2-3, the full variable domain reads DVKVTQSSRYLVKRTGEKVFLECVQDMDHENMFWYRQDPGLGLRLIYFSYDVKMKEKGDIPEGYSVSREKKERFSLILESASTNQTSMYLCASSLTSWNTQYFGPGTRLTVL.

The rearrangement links TRBV5-5 to TRBJ2-2; maybe TRBD1 (5 bases). V lost 4 bases and J 2 bases, leaving 18 bases between the germline ends. This CDR3 is built from 17 residues. The germline CDR1 and CDR2 sequences are SGHKS and YYEKEE (reference sequence). CDR3 in DNA: TGTGCCAGCAGCCTAAGCCACAGGACGGAAAACACCGGGGAGCTGTTTTTT. This sequence encodes CASSLSHRTENTGELFF.

V is TRBV4-2 and J is TRBJ2-1; D is unclear. The CDR3 contains 16 residues. Germline assignment: CDR1 LGHNA and CDR2 YNFKEQ. V shed 0 bases and J shed 6 bases, with 15 bases lying between them. This CDR3 is CASSQDLAAAGNEQFF. CDR3 sequence (DNA): TGTGCCAGCAGCCAAGATCTCGCGGCGGCCGGCAATGAGCAGTTCTTC.

This chain uses TRBV5-1 with TRBJ2-7; 7 nucleotides align to TRBD2. CDR3 size: 13 residues. Trimming cost V 4 bases and J 0 bases; bases outside gene matches: 1. Germline V gene lookup returns CDR1 SGHRS and CDR2 YFSETQ. The CDR3 coding sequence is TGCGCCAGCAGCCCTAGCGGCTCCTACGAGCAGTACTTC. Amino acids: CASSPSGSYEQYF.

The chain has TRBV11-2 and TRBJ1-1; D may be TRBD1 (6 bases). The CDR3 spans 15 residues. Trimming cost V 0 bases and J 8 bases, with 16 bases left between them. Germline V lookup: CDR1 SGHAT, CDR2 FQNNGV. The CDR3 bases are TGTGCCAGCAGCTTAGATGGGACAAGAAGGTCGGAAGCTTTCTTT. Its protein is CASSLDGTRRSEAFF. Together with reference TRBV11-2 and TRBJ1-1, the CDR3 gives the full variable domain: EAGVAQSPRYKIIEKRQSVAFWCNPISGHATLYWYQQILGQGPKLLIQFQNNGVVDDSQLPKDRFSAERLKGVDSTLKIQPAKLEDSAVYLCASSLDGTRRSEAFFGQGTRLTVV.

This chain connects TRBV18 to TRBJ2-1; weak D call: TRBD2 (5 bases). This CDR3 is built from 18 residues. Trimming took off 0 bases at V and 2 bases at J, with 17 bases between the two ends. Germline values: CDR1 KGHSH, CDR2 LQKENI. CDR3 residues: CASSPPVGNHTTYNEQFF. The CDR3, as DNA: TGTGCCAGCTCACCACCCGTCGGGAACCACACTACCTACAATGAGCAGTTCTTC. Variable domain in full (rest from reference TRBV18 and TRBJ2-1): NAGVMQNPRHLVRRRGQEARLRCSPMKGHSHVYWYRQLPEEGLKFMVYLQKENIIDESGMPKERFSAEFPKEGPSILRIQQVVRGDSAAYFCASSPPVGNHTTYNEQFFGPGTRLTVL.

The V gene is TRBV7-6, the J gene TRBJ1-2; D is uncertain. Germline V CDR1 and CDR2: SGHVS, FNYEAQ. The CDR3 totals 14 residues. The V end lost 1 base, the J end lost 1 base, and 7 bases lay between the germline ends. In nucleotides, the CDR3 is TGTGCCAGCAGCTTAGATGAGGGTAACTATGGCTACACCTTC. Translation: CASSLDEGNYGYTF. Full variable domain (missing parts from reference TRBV7-6 and TRBJ1-2): GAGVSQSPRYKVTKRGQDVALRCDPISGHVSLYWYRQALGQGPEFLTYFNYEAQQDKSGLPNDRFSAERPEGSISTLTIQRTEQRDSAMYRCASSLDEGNYGYTFGSGTRLTVV.

The J gene is TRBJ2-2, the V gene TRBV24-1, with TRBD2 identical over 9 bases. CDR3 length: 15 residues. CDR1 and CDR2 from the germline V gene are KGHDR and SFDVKD. Losses at the gene ends were 4 bases for V and 6 bases for J; bases not matched to a gene: 5. CDR3 residues: CATSEGLASAGELFF. CDR3 in DNA: TGTGCCACCAGTGAAGGACTAGCGTCCGCCGGGGAGCTGTTTTTT.